Below, 27 T cell receptor beta chains from the same sample are listed, as sequenced in a study of CD8 T cells in Susac syndrome. Reverse transcription used about 0.5 to 1 ug RNA and random hexamers. TCRdb analysed the immunoSEQ multiplex PCR reads with MiXCR anew, one entry per CDR3 protein. The data show 110,000 to 150,000 distinct CDR3 sequences, approximately 93% seen once. Material: CD8+ T cells from PBMCs. These TCRs come from a human donor in good health.

V usage is TRBV20-1 and J usage is TRBJ2-1, with TRBD2 as a possible D gene (5 bases). Trimming removed 3 bases from V and 5 bases from J, with 14 bases in between. CDR3 size: 14 residues. Germline values: CDR1 DFQATT, CDR2 SNEGSKA (reference sequence). In DNA form, the CDR3 reads TGCAGTGCTAGGTATCGGGATACGGACAATGAGCAGTTCTTC. This encodes CSARYRDTDNEQFF.

The chain has TRBV5-6 and TRBJ2-7; tentatively, D is TRBD2 (5 bases). The CDR3 is made up of 14 amino acids. Deletions cut 0 bases from V and 6 bases from J, with 13 bases between. Germline CDR1 and CDR2: SGHDT and YYEEEE. CDR3 coding DNA: TGTGCCAGCAGCTTGGCCAGCGGTGGGTCCGAGCAGTACTTC. Protein: CASSLASGGSEQYF. The variable domain in full, with the rest retrieved from reference TRBV5-6 and TRBJ2-7, is DAGVTQSPTHLIKTRGQQVTLRCSPKSGHDTVSWYQQALGQGPQFIFQYYEEEERQRGNFPDRFSGHQFPNYSSELNVNALLLGDSALYLCASSLASGGSEQYFGPGTRLTVT.

The chain is built from TRBV7-2 and TRBJ2-7; TRBD2 agrees at 11 bases. J was trimmed by 0 bases and V by 5 bases; bases with no gene match: 3. The CDR3 covers 15 residues. Germline CDR1 and CDR2: SGHTA and FQGNSA. Here the CDR3 reads CASSQTSGDSYEQYF. The DNA of the CDR3 is TGTGCCAGCAGCCAGACTAGCGGGGACTCCTACGAGCAGTACTTC.

This chain links TRBV30 with TRBJ2-7, with 9 bases fitting TRBD1. J lost 2 bases, V lost 0 bases, and 2 bases had no gene match. The CDR3 extends over 14 amino acids. Germline V lookup: CDR1 GTSNPN, CDR2 SVGIG (reference sequence). The CDR3 loop reads CAWSVGTGTYEQYF. The CDR3 DNA reads as TGTGCCTGGAGTGTAGGGACAGGGACCTACGAGCAGTACTTC.

V gene TRBV11-2 combines with J gene TRBJ2-7, with 9 bases fitting TRBD2. This CDR3 has 13 residues. The J segment lost 2 bases and the V segment lost 5 bases, leaving 1 base of the junction unmatched. Germline V CDR1 and CDR2: SGHAT, FQNNGV. The CDR3 protein is CASSRTSAYEQYF. DNA of the CDR3: TGTGCCAGCAGCCGGACTAGCGCCTACGAGCAGTACTTC.

Written as DNA, the CDR3 is TGTGCCGCCGGGACAGGGGAGTACGAGCAGTACTTC. It codes for CAAGTGEYEQYF. V gene TRBV28 combines with J gene TRBJ2-7; 10 bases fit TRBD1. CDR3 length equals 12 residues. V lost 11 bases to trimming and J lost 4 bases; unmatched junction nucleotides: 5. Germline V CDR1 and CDR2: MDHEN, SYDVKM. The complete variable domain, with remaining parts taken from reference TRBV28 and TRBJ2-7, reads DVKVTQSSRYLVKRTGEKVFLECVQDMDHENMFWYRQDPGLGLRLIYFSYDVKMKEKGDIPEGYSVSREKKERFSLILESASTNQTSMYLCAAGTGEYEQYFGPGTRLTVT.

This chain uses TRBV11-2 with TRBJ2-3; 7 positions agree with TRBD1. Losses at the gene ends were 4 bases for V and 6 bases for J; bases not matched to a gene: 4. Germline CDR1 is SGHAT and CDR2 is FQNNGV. The CDR3 consists of 13 residues. CDR3 DNA sequence: TGTGCCAGCAGCTCGGGACAGACGGATACGCAGTATTTT. It translates to CASSSGQTDTQYF.

The chain combines TRBV19 with TRBJ1-5, with D perhaps matching TRBD1 (5 bases). CDR1 and CDR2 from the germline V gene are LNHDA and SQIVND (reference sequence). This CDR3 has 14 amino acids. V lost 1 base, J lost 2 bases, and 6 bases lay in between. CDR3 sequence (DNA): TGTGCCAGTAGTATAGTAGGGGGCAATCAGCCCCAGCATTTT. This encodes CASSIVGGNQPQHF.

This chain connects TRBV4-1 to TRBJ2-7, with TRBD2 matching 10 bases. V gave up 3 bases and J gave up 7 bases; unmatched junction bases: 6. CDR1 and CDR2 (germline): MGHRA, YSYEKL. The length of the CDR3 is 14 residues. The chain's CDR3 is CASSHASGSGEQYF. The CDR3 coding sequence is TGCGCCAGCAGCCACGCTAGCGGGAGTGGTGAGCAGTACTTC.

The V call is TRBV4-3, the J call TRBJ2-3; no reliable D call. The V gene's germline CDR1 is LGHNA and CDR2 YSLEER. With 0 bases removed from V and 4 bases from J, the gap between germline ends came to 5 bases. The CDR3 loop spans 13 amino acids. CDR3 protein: CASSQDTPDTQYF. DNA for the CDR3: TGCGCCAGCAGCCAAGATACACCAGATACGCAGTATTTT.

This clonotype has more than one count but fewer than ten. The chain is built from TRBV27 and TRBJ2-7, with D possibly matching TRBD1 (6 bases). The CDR3 contains 13 residues. Germline CDR1 MNHEY, CDR2 SMNVEV (reference sequence). V lost 6 bases and J lost 5, with 14 bases in between. CDR3 DNA sequence: TGTGCCAGCAGCGAGCCGGGACAACACGAGCAGTACTTC. It encodes CASSEPGQHEQYF.

The chain employs TRBV4-3 and TRBJ1-4, with D maybe TRBD1 (6 bases). Germline lookup yields CDR1 LGHNA and CDR2 YSLEER. The CDR3 is 15 residues long. The V end lost 5 bases, the J end lost 8 bases, and 18 bases lay between the germline ends. CDR3 sequence (DNA): TGCGCCAGCAGCGACGACGGGGGGCAGAAGGAAAAACTGTTTTTT. Translated: CASSDDGGQKEKLFF.

This chain connects TRBV9 to TRBJ1-1, with a weak D call TRBD1 (5 bases). The ends were cut back, 0 bases at V and 3 bases at J, with 12 bases in the middle. The CDR3 runs 15 residues. CDR1 is SGDLS, CDR2 YYNGEE, per germline. Written as DNA, the CDR3 is TGTGCCAGCAGCGTAGTAGGGCCCAGGGACACTGAAGCTTTCTTT. This sequence encodes CASSVVGPRDTEAFF.

The J gene is TRBJ2-3, the V gene TRBV6-5, with TRBD2 as a possible D gene (6 bases). V was cut by 3 bases and J by 4 bases, with 11 bases left in between. In germline, CDR1 is MNHEY, CDR2 SVGAGI. This CDR3 has 14 residues. CDR3 sequence reads: CASSYGGSADTQYF. CDR3 in DNA: TGTGCCAGCAGTTATGGGGGGAGCGCAGATACGCAGTATTTT.

This chain joins TRBV14 and TRBJ2-7, with a tentative D call TRBD1 (5 bases). Trimming took off 4 bases at V and 5 bases at J, with 12 bases between the two ends. Per the germline V gene, CDR1 is SGHDN and CDR2 is FVKESK. The CDR3 loop spans 13 amino acids. The DNA for the CDR3 is TGTGCCAGCAGCCGCAGGGATGCCCACGAGCAGTACTTC. Amino acid sequence: CASSRRDAHEQYF.

This chain links TRBV12-3 or TRBV12-4 with TRBJ2-1; either TRBD1 or TRBD2 may supply D (5 bases each). Trimming removed 3 bases from V and 5 bases from J, with 11 bases in between. The CDR3 runs 14 residues. The CDR3 spells CASSFGTDHNEQFF. CDR3 in DNA: TGTGCCAGCAGTTTCGGGACGGACCACAATGAGCAGTTCTTC.

This clonotype was picked up one time. The chain employs TRBV9 and TRBJ2-7; D unresolved. The CDR3 length is 14 residues. In germline, CDR1 is SGDLS, CDR2 YYNGEE. The V gene lost 0 bases and the J gene lost 2 bases, with 9 bases spanning the gap. The CDR3 nucleotides read TGTGCCAGCAGCGTAGACTTCGGTCCCTACGAGCAGTACTTC. This codes for CASSVDFGPYEQYF.

The rearrangement uses TRBV30 and TRBJ2-3; D perhaps matches TRBD2 (5 bases). Germline lookup yields CDR1 GTSNPN and CDR2 SVGIG (reference sequence). V lost 8 bases and J lost 2, with 14 bases in between. The CDR3 spans 13 residues. CDR3 region: CALRRLITDTQYF. The CDR3 region has the DNA TGTGCCCTCCGGAGGTTAATCACAGATACGCAGTATTTT.

This chain links TRBV29-1 with TRBJ2-7; 7 nucleotides align to TRBD1. Germline V lookup: CDR1 SQVTM, CDR2 ANQGSEA. CDR3 length: 15 residues. The V gene end was trimmed by 5 bases and the J gene end by 0 bases; junction bases not matched to a gene: 10. The CDR3 DNA reads as TGCAGCGTTTTTGGGACAGTGGATAGCTCCTACGAGCAGTACTTC. This translates into CSVFGTVDSSYEQYF.

This rearrangement joins TRBV12-3 or TRBV12-4 to TRBJ1-5; D remains ambiguous. The CDR3 runs 15 residues. V was cut by 5 bases and J by 2 bases, with 13 bases left in between. The CDR3: CASSPNRARNQPQHF. CDR3 DNA: TGTGCCAGCAGTCCGAACCGGGCCCGCAATCAGCCCCAGCATTTT.

The CDR3 sequence is CASSPLSGTGELFF. The CDR3 DNA sequence: TGTGCCAGCAGCCCCCTTAGCGGCACCGGGGAGCTGTTTTTT. The chain combines TRBV28 with TRBJ2-2, with a possible D match to TRBD2 (6 bases). V lost 6 bases, J lost 4 bases, and 12 bases lay in between. CDR1 is MDHEN and CDR2 is SYDVKM in the germline V gene. The CDR3 length is 14 residues.

Written as DNA, the CDR3 is TGCGCCAGCAGCCATCATAAGGGGGGGCAAGAGACCCAGTACTTC. Encoded protein: CASSHHKGGQETQYF. The rearrangement links TRBV4-3 to TRBJ2-5, with a tentative D call TRBD2 (7 bases). Looked up from germline, CDR1 is LGHNA and CDR2 is YSLEER. The ends were cut back, 3 bases at V and 2 bases at J, with 13 bases in the middle. The CDR3 extends over 15 amino acids.

This clonotype appeared once. This rearrangement joins TRBV29-1 to TRBJ1-2; 8 bases are a match to TRBD1. The CDR3 sequence is 14 residues long. Per the germline V gene, CDR1 is SQVTM and CDR2 is ANQGSEA. V was pared by 8 bases and J by 4 bases, with 12 bases of the junction left unmatched. The DNA of the CDR3 is TGCAGCACCGAGCCCGGACAGGGTAGCTATGGCTACACCTTC. This codes for CSTEPGQGSYGYTF.

The rearrangement uses TRBV7-9 and TRBJ1-2; D is uncertain. Germline V gene sequence: CDR1 SEHNR, CDR2 FQNEAQ (reference sequence). The length of the CDR3 is 11 residues. V was cut by 7 bases and J by 5 bases, with 8 bases left in between. CDR3 in DNA: TGTGCCAGCACCATAGATTATGGCTACACCTTC. Protein sequence: CASTIDYGYTF.

The V and J genes are TRBV5-1 and TRBJ1-2; no firm D call. The V gene lost 0 bases and the J gene lost 6 bases, with 15 bases spanning the gap. Germline CDR1 reads SGHRS; CDR2 reads YFSETQ. The CDR3 runs to 15 residues. The CDR3 protein is CASSLVPSVSDGYTF. CDR3 nucleotides: TGCGCCAGCAGCTTGGTTCCTTCCGTTTCGGATGGCTACACCTTC.

The rearrangement links TRBV12-3 or TRBV12-4 to TRBJ2-3, with 8 bases identical to TRBD1. The CDR3 runs 13 residues. After removal of 8 bases from V and 3 bases from J, the junction contained 4 bases not matched to a gene. CDR3 amino acids: CASPGGRTDTQYF. The CDR3 DNA reads TGTGCCAGCCCAGGGGGCAGGACAGATACGCAGTATTTT.

V gene TRBV29-1 combines with J gene TRBJ2-3; TRBD2 matches 7 bases. The germline gives CDR1 SQVTM, CDR2 ANQGSEA. With 7 bases clipped from V and 2 bases from J, the junction kept 12 bases outside the gene matches. CDR3 length equals 15 residues. The CDR3 loop reads CSGIEAGTYTDTQYF. CDR3 DNA sequence: TGCAGCGGTATCGAAGCGGGAACCTACACAGATACGCAGTATTTT.